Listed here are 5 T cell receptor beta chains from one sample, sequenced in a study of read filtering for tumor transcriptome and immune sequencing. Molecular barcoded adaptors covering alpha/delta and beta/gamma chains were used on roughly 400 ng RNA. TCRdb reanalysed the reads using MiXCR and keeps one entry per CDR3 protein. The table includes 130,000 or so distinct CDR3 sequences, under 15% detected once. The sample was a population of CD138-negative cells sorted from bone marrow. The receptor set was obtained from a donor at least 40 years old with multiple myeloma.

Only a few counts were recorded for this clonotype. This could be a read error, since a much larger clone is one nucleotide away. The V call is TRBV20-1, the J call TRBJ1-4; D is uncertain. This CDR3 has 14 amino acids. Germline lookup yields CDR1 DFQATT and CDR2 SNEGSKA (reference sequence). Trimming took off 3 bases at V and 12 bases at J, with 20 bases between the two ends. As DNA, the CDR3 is TGCAGTGCTAGCCACGGAACCGACCTTGGGCAACTGTTTTTT. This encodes CSASHGTDLGQLFF.

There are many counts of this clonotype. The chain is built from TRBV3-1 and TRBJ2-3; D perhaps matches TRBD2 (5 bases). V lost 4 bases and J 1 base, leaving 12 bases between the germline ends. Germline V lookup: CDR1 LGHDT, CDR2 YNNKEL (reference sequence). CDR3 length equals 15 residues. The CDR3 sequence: CASSPRLHGTDTQYF. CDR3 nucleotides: TGTGCCAGCAGCCCCCGACTACACGGCACAGATACGCAGTATTTT.

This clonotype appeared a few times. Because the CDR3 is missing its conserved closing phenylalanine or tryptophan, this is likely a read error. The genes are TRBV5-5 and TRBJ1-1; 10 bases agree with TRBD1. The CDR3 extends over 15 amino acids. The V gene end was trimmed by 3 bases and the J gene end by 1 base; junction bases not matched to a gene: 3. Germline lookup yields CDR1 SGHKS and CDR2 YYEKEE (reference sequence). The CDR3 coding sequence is TGTGCCAGCAGCTGGAGGGACAGGGGGAACACTGAAGCTTTCTCT. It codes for CASSWRDRGNTEAFS.

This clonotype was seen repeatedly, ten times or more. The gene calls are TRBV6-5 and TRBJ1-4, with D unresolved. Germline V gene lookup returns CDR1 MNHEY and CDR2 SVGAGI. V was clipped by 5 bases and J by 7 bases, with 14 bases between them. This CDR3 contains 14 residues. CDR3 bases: TGTGCCAGCAGTCAAACGGATTACACTGAAAAACTGTTTTTT. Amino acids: CASSQTDYTEKLFF.

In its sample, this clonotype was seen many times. The CDR3 region is CASSQDFTLAGAYNEQFF. The CDR3 DNA is TGTGCCAGCAGCCAAGATTTCACACTAGCGGGAGCTTACAATGAGCAGTTCTTC. This rearrangement joins TRBV3-1 to TRBJ2-1; 11 bases agree with TRBD2. The CDR3 runs to 18 residues. The germline gives CDR1 LGHDT, CDR2 YNNKEL (reference sequence). Trimming removed 0 bases from V and 4 bases from J; junction bases left unmatched: 8.